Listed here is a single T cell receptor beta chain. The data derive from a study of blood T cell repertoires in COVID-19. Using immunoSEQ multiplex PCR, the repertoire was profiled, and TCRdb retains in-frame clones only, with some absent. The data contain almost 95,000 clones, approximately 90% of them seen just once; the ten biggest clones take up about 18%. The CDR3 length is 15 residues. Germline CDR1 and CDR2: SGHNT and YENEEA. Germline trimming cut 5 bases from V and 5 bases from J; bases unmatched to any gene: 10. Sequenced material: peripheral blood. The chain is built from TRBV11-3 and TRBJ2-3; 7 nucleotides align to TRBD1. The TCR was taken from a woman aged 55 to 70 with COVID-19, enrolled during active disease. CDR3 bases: TGTGCCAGCAGCCAGGGACAGCTCCCTAGAGATACGCAGTATTTT. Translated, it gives CASSQGQLPRDTQYF.